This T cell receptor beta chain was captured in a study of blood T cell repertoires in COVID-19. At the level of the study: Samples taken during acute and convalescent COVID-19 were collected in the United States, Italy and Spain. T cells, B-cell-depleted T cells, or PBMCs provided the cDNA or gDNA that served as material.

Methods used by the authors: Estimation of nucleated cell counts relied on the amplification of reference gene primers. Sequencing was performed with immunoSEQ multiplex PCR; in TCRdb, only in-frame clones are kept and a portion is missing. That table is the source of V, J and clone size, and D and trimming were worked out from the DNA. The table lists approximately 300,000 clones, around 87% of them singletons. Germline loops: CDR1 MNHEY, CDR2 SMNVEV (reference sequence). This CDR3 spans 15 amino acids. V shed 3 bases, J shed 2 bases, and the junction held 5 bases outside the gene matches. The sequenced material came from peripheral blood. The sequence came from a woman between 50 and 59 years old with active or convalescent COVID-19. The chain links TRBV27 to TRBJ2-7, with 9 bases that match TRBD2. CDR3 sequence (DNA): TGTGCCAGCAGTTTGGAGGGACTAGCTACCTACGAGCAGTACTTC. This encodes CASSLEGLATYEQYF.